The entry below gives a single TCR beta chain sequence along with its context. There are many counts of this clonotype. It has no much larger one-base neighbor in the sample; base qualities were not kept. This sample's treatment or condition label indicates: live attenuated yellow fever vaccine strain. A standard Ficoll-Paque protocol was used to isolate PBMCs from peripheral blood. For sorted memory subsets, RNA extraction was done with the RNeasy Micro Kit. Sequencing used an Illumina NovaSeq 6000. Synthesis of TCR cDNA relied on 5'RACE template switching, a step that introduced a universal primer site along with unique molecular identifiers. Priming for cDNA synthesis came from both the TCR alpha and TCR beta constant segments. Library amplification involved two PCR steps, and the second step added sample barcodes and sequencing adapters. Libraries were sequenced on Illumina HiSeq 2500 (2x100 bp) or NovaSeq (2x150 bp). On the study's bioinformatics: MIGEC was used to demultiplex reads and collapse the reads into UMI consensus sequences, and MiXCR was used for V(D)J alignment. Vaccine-responding clonotypes were identified with edgeR using replicate PBMC samples, with FDR below 0.01 and a log2 fold change above 5 up to day 15 being required. Bulk clonotypes were assigned CD4 or CD8 identity according to which sequenced CD4 or CD8 repertoire held them at higher abundance. To estimate how each clone was distributed across memory phenotypes, clonotype frequencies in memory subsets were weighted by the numbers of FACS-sorted cells. TCRdb reworked the public reads: Q25 trimming with fastp, MiXCR clone assembly, productive beta chains retained. A single entry per CDR3 protein holds the most common genes and DNA from its merged rows. Here the V and J calls rest on TCRdb's processing, not on the authors' analysis. The sample table contains more than 45,000 distinct CDR3 sequences; only one count was recorded for around 6.1% of them. The ten largest clonotypes hold roughly 28% of the sample.

The data were taken from a study of T cells after yellow fever vaccination (dated by TCRdb to about 2019). Regarding the study in general: Staining for CD3, CD45RA, CCR7 and CD95 was used to sort memory subsets (EM, EMRA, CM and Tscm) on a BD FACS Aria III. Sorting of memory subsets took place on days 0, 15 and 45 and at 18 months after primary vaccination, as well as on days 0, 15 and 45 after the 30-year booster. To track T-cell clones before and after primary and booster YFV17D yellow fever vaccination, bulk TCR alpha and beta repertoires were sequenced longitudinally. The cohort comprised two healthy male donors, one aged 18 to 30 and one aged 30 to 40 years. Libraries from fractions with low cell numbers were prepared with the SMART-Seq v4 Ultra Low Input RNA kit. Bulk PBMC replicates and cell subsets were isolated from blood drawn at multiple timepoints before and after both primary and secondary immunization. Points the paper makes about the study in general: After the booster, most clones that had expanded after primary vaccination were detected again (approximately 97% of CD4 and more than 80% of CD8), suggesting broad maintenance of memory. In the sorted memory subsets on day 0, nearly all of the vaccine-responding clonotypes fell below detection. Computational filtering was needed because FACS-sorted repertoires could contain abundant contaminating clonotypes from the bulk population. A small fraction of clonotypes appeared in both the CD4 and CD8 compartments, likely as a result of convergent recombination. Compared with the primary T-cell response, the secondary T-cell response was weaker but faster, peaking on day 5 rather than day 15. Because the study included only two donors, the extent to which the findings can be generalized is limited.

The germline V gene supplies CDR1 SGHAT and CDR2 FQNNGV. Taken from cysteine to phenylalanine, the CDR3 has 16 residues. Of the read, only the CDR3 DNA is kept; its 48 bases are in frame from base 1. V lost 6 bases and J lost 5 bases; the stretch between them is 22 bases long. The sequence came from a man between 18 and 29 years old who received the YFV17D yellow fever vaccine. The sample was PBMCs, either bulk or a sorted T-cell subset (CD4+, CD8+, memory, or dextramer-sorted; not recorded which), taken on the day of the yellow fever booster vaccination. The chain uses TRBV11-2 and TRBJ2-5, with the D gene call left open. The DNA is as follows: TGTGCCAGCAGTAATAGTCACAGTTCTGCGCGGGAGACCCAGTACTTC. Its product reads: CASSNSHSSARETQYF.